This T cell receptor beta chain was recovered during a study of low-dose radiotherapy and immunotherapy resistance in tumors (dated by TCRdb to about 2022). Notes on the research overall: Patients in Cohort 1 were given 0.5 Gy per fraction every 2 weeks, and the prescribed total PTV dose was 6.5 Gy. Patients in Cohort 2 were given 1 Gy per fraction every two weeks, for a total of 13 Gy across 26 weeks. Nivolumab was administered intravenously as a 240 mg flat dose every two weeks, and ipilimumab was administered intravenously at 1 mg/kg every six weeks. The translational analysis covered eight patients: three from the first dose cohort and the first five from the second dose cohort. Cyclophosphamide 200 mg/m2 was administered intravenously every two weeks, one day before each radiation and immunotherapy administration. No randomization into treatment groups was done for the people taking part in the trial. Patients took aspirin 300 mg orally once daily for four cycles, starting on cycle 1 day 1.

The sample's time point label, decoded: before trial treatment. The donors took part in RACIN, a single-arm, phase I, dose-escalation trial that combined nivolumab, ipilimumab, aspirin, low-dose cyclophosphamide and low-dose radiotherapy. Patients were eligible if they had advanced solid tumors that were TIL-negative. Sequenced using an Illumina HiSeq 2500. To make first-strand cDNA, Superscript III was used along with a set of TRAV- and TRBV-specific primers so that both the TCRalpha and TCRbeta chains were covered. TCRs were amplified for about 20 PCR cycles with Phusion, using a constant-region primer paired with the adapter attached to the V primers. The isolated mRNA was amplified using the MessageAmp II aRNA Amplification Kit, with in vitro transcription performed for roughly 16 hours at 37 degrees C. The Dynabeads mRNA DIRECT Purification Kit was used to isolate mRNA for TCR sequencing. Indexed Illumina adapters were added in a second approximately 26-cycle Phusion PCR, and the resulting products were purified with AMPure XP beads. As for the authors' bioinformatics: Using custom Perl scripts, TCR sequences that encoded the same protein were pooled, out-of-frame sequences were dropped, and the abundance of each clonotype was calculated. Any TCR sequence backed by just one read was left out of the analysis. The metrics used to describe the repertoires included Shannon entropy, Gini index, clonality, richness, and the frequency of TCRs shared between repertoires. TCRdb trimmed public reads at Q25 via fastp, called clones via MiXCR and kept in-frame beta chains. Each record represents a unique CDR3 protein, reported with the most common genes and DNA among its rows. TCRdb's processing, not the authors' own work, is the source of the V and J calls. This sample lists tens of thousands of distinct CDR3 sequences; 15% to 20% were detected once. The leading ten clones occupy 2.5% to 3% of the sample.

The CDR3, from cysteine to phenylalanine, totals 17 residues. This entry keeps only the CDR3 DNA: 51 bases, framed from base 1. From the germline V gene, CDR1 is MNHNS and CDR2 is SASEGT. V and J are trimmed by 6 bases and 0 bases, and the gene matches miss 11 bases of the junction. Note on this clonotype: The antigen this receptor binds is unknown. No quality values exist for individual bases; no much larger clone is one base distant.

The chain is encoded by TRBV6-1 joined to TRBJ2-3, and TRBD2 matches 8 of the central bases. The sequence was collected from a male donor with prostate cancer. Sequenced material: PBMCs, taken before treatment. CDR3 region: CASSLEAGAYSTDTQYF. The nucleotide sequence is TGTGCCAGCAGCCTCGAAGCGGGGGCCTATAGCACAGATACGCAGTATTTT.